This T cell receptor (beta chain) was sequenced in a study of blood T cell repertoires in COVID-19 (dated by TCRdb to 2018 to 2020). For the study in its entirety: Samples covering the acute and convalescent phases of COVID-19 were provided by collaborators in the United States, Italy and Spain. Deeply sampled blood TCRbeta repertoires from subjects exposed to, actively infected with, or recovered from COVID-19 were included in the dataset. The sample metadata nearly always contained a de-identified subject ID, COVID-19 status, age in years and sex. The repertoires were released in a freely available public database meant as a resource for research on the immune response to SARS-CoV-2. Samples were obtained from the ongoing ImmuneRACE study (first 160 participants) and from some 1,200 subjects provided by 6 global collaborators. Where HLA class I and class II types were available, the types were taken from metadata supplied by the sample provider, not from assay-based typing. The material from the prospective study consisted of cDNA or gDNA derived from T cells, B-cell-depleted T cells, or PBMCs.

Collaborating institutions collected whole blood in K2EDTA tubes following their own protocols. For TCRbeta analysis, collaborator samples were shipped as frozen whole blood, as isolated PBMCs, or as DNA extracted from either sample type. In this sample, this clone turned up once. Its antigen is unknown. No much larger clone is present one base from it, and per-base qualities are unavailable. The germline V and J ends show losses of 2 bases and 9 bases respectively, and no gene match explains 6 bases of the junction. Measured from the cysteine to the phenylalanine, the CDR3 is 14 residues long. Only the CDR3 region is kept as DNA, spanning 42 bases read in frame from base 1. Reading the germline V gene gives CDR1 SNHLY and CDR2 FYNNEI. General study outcomes and caveats: The amount of clinical and demographic metadata varied by source and participant and was provided uncurated.

TCRbeta CDR3 regions were amplified from genomic DNA using the immunoSEQ Assay, a bias-controlled multiplex PCR. For the original study's pipeline: The number of nucleated cells in each sample was estimated by amplification of reference gene primers within the assay. To quantify the absolute abundance of each unique TCRbeta CDR3 rearrangement, sequence reads were collapsed and filtered. For each sample, productive Simpson clonality was calculated as the square root of Simpson's diversity index across productive rearrangements. Held by TCRdb, this immuneACCESS table contains in-frame sequences only and omits some clones. Under half of the omission traces to an unresolved V gene where checked; the cause of the rest is unknown. V and J calls plus clone size are reproduced from that table; the DNA served to infer D and trimming. The sample profile shows 220,000 or so clones; almost 85% of them were found once. Under 2% of the sample goes to the ten largest clones.

The TCR was taken from a woman of 80 years or more with acute or convalescent COVID-19. This chain joins TRBV2 to TRBJ2-1; TRBD2 agrees with 8 junctional bases. Specimen: peripheral blood. The CDR3 sequence is CASSERTSLSEQFF. The sequenced DNA is TGTGCCAGCAGTGAACGGACTAGCTTGAGTGAGCAGTTCTTC.